Following are 12 T cell receptor beta chains from one sample sequenced in a study of lymphopenia after photon versus proton radiotherapy (dated by TCRdb to between 2018 and 2021). The library was built by means of the immunoSEQ multiplex PCR assay. Not all clones reach the TCRdb copy of this immuneACCESS table, which keeps in-frame sequences only. Checked studies attribute under half of the gap to unresolved V genes and leave the rest unexplained. For this sample there are 150,000 to 200,000 clones; approximately 91% appear just once. The ten largest clones capture about 4.7% of the sample. The starting material was peripheral blood, obtained from a patient treated with photon-based radiotherapy. The source of these receptors is a man aged 50 to 60 with gastric cancer.

V usage is TRBV18 and J usage is TRBJ1-1, with 8 bases aligning to TRBD1. V trimming: 6 bases; J trimming: 7 bases; junction bases outside the gene matches: 4. There are 12 residues in the CDR3. Germline V gene lookup returns CDR1 KGHSH and CDR2 LQKENI. The CDR3 DNA is TGTGCCAGCTCCCCCGGGACAGGTGAAGCTTTCTTT. Translated: CASSPGTGEAFF.

A few counts support this clone. The chain uses TRBV2 and TRBJ1-5, with D unresolved. V was shortened by 6 bases and J by 11 bases, with 17 bases between the two germline ends. The germline V gene has CDR1 SNHLY and CDR2 FYNNEI. The CDR3 is 13 amino acids. The CDR3 here is CASSPKFFGAQHF. The DNA for the CDR3 is TGTGCCAGCAGCCCAAAGTTCTTCGGGGCCCAGCATTTT. Filled out from reference TRBV2 and TRBJ1-5, the complete variable domain reads EPEVTQTPSHQVTQMGQEVILRCVPISNHLYFYWYRQILGQKVEFLVSFYNNEISEKSEIFDDQFSVERPDGSNFTLKIRSTKLEDSAMYFCASSPKFFGAQHFGDGTRLSIL.

The V gene is TRBV6-6, the J gene TRBJ2-5, with a possible D match to TRBD2 (5 bases). Per germline, CDR1 MNHNY and CDR2 SVGAGI (reference sequence). Trimming stripped 3 bases from V and 5 bases from J, with 13 bases between. This CDR3 contains 14 residues. CDR3 sequence (DNA): TGTGCCAGCAGTTATGGGCCCGGAGGTGAGACCCAGTACTTC. It yields the protein CASSYGPGGETQYF.

DNA for the CDR3: TGTGCCAGCAGTTCAGGGATCAATGAGCAGTTCTTC. Its translation: CASSSGINEQFF. The chain carries TRBV6-5 and TRBJ2-1; possible D gene TRBD1, 5 bases. The CDR3 runs to 12 residues. The V end lost 4 bases, the J end lost 6 bases, and 7 bases lay between the germline ends. The V gene's germline CDR1 is MNHEY and CDR2 SVGAGI.

In the case of this clone: Other DNA variants within this sample encode the same CDR3. The J gene is TRBJ2-5, the V gene TRBV5-1; D gene unclear. V was pared by 0 bases and J by 3 bases, with 3 bases between. CDR3 length: 12 residues. From germline, CDR1 is SGHRS and CDR2 YFSETQ. CDR3 nucleotide sequence: TGCGCCAGCAGCTTGGGTGAAGAGACCCAGTACTTC. This encodes CASSLGEETQYF.

This sequence joins TRBV4-2 and TRBJ1-2; no reliable D call. With 1 base removed from V and 2 bases from J, the gap between germline ends came to 5 bases. Germline CDR1 and CDR2: LGHNA and YNFKEQ. The CDR3 covers 13 residues. CDR3 amino acids: CASSQARNYGYTF. CDR3 in DNA: TGTGCCAGCAGCCAAGCCAGAAACTATGGCTACACCTTC.

The genes are TRBV19 and TRBJ1-2; no clear D. The CDR3 sequence is 13 residues long. Germline V gene data show CDR1 as LNHDA and CDR2 as SQIVND (reference sequence). V lost 4 bases, J lost 6 bases, and 12 bases lay in between. In DNA, the CDR3 is TGTGCCAGTAGTAGCTCACGCTTAGATGGCTACACCTTC. This encodes CASSSSRLDGYTF.

This chain uses TRBV5-4 with TRBJ2-2; TRBD1 agrees at 8 bases. CDR3 length: 15 residues. V lost 4 bases to trimming and J lost 9 bases; unmatched junction nucleotides: 11. Germline loops: CDR1 SGHNT, CDR2 YYREEE (reference sequence). DNA for the CDR3: TGTGCCAGCAGCATCCGGCCGGGACAGGATAGGGAGCTGTTTTTT. Its translation: CASSIRPGQDRELFF. Using reference TRBV5-4 and TRBJ2-2 for the parts outside the CDR3, the full variable domain is ETGVTQSPTHLIKTRGQQVTLRCSSQSGHNTVSWYQQALGQGPQFIFQYYREEENGRGNFPPRFSGLQFPNYSSELNVNALELDDSALYLCASSIRPGQDRELFFGEGSRLTVL.

This chain joins TRBV18 and TRBJ1-2; D is ambiguous. Germline V gene lookup returns CDR1 KGHSH and CDR2 LQKENI. Trimming took 2 bases from V and 8 from J, leaving 15 bases between them. The CDR3 is 14 amino acids. For the CDR3, the DNA is TGTGCCAGCTCACCAAGTAGAGAGACTGAGGGCTACACCTTC. This gives the protein CASSPSRETEGYTF.

V usage is TRBV5-4 and J usage is TRBJ2-3, with TRBD2 identical over 10 bases. CDR1 and CDR2 (germline): SGHNT, YYREEE (reference sequence). With 0 bases clipped from V and 3 bases from J, the junction kept 1 base outside the gene matches. This CDR3 region has 15 residues. The CDR3, as DNA: TGTGCCAGCAGCTTGGCTAGCGGGAGAACAGATACGCAGTATTTT. Protein: CASSLASGRTDTQYF.

This clone was detected only a few times. The V and J genes are TRBV19 and TRBJ1-3; D is ambiguous. This CDR3 has 16 residues. The ends were cut back, 1 base at V and 0 bases at J, with 10 bases in the middle. The germline gives CDR1 LNHDA, CDR2 SQIVND (reference sequence). Here the CDR3 DNA reads TGTGCCAGTAGTATAGCCGACACGCTCTCTGGAAACACCATATATTTT. Translated, it gives CASSIADTLSGNTIYF.

Concerning this clone itself: Other DNA sequences in this sample translate to the same CDR3. The genes are TRBV5-1 and TRBJ1-5; D is unclear. V lost 0 bases to trimming and J lost 7 bases, with 8 bases between them. This CDR3 comprises 13 residues. Germline CDR1 and CDR2: SGHRS and YFSETQ. CDR3 coding DNA: TGCGCCAGCAGCTTGGGGGGTGGACAGCCCCAGCATTTT. The encoded protein is CASSLGGGQPQHF.